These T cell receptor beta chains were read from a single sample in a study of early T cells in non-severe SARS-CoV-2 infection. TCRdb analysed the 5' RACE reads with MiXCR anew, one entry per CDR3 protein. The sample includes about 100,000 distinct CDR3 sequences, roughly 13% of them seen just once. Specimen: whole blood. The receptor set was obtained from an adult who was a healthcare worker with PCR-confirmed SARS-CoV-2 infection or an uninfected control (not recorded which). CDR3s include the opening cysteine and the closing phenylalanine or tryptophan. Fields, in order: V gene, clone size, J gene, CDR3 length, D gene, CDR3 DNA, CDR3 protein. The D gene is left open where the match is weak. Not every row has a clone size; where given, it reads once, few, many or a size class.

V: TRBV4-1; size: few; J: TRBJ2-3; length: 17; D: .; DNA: TGCGCCAGCAGCCAAGAATTTACCAGGGGCTGGCCAGATACGCAGTATTTT; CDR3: CASSQEFTRGWPDTQYF
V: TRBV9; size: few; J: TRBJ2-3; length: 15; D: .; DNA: TGTGCCAGCAGCGTAGGTAGCGGTAGCACAGATACGCAGTATTTT; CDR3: CASSVGSGSTDTQYF
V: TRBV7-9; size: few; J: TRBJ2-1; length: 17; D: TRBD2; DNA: TGTGCCAGCAGCGTGACTAGCGGGAGAGGGACCTACAATGAGCAGTTCTTC; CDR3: CASSVTSGRGTYNEQFF
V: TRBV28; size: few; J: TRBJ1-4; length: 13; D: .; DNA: TGTGCCAGCAGTCAGGGATGGGAAGAAAAACTGTTTTTT; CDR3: CASSQGWEEKLFF
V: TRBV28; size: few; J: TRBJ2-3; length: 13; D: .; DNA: TGTGCCAGCAGTAGTGGACAGTCAGATACGCAGTATTTT; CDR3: CASSSGQSDTQYF
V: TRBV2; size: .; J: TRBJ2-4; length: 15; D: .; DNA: TGTGCCAGCAGTGAAAGCGTCGTAGCCAAAAACATTCAGTACTTC; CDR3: CASSESVVAKNIQYF
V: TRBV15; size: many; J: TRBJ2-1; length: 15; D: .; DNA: TGTGCCACCAGCAGAGATCAGGGTTCCTACAATGAGCAGTTCTTC; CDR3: CATSRDQGSYNEQFF
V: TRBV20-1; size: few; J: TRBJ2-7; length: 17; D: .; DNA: TGCAGTGCTAGAAAGCATCCCCGGGGAACGAGGCCCTACGAGCAGTACTTC; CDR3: CSARKHPRGTRPYEQYF
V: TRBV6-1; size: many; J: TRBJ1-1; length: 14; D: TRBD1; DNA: TGTGCCAGCGGTCCGGGACAGGGATACACTGAAGCTTTCTTT; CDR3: CASGPGQGYTEAFF
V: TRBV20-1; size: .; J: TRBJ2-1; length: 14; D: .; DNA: TGCAGTGCTAGTGGCGCCCTCTCCTACAATGAGCAGTTCTTC; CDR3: CSASGALSYNEQFF
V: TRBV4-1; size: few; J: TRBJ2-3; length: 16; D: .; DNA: TGCGCCAGCAGCCCATCAACGACAGGCCACACAGATACGCAGTATTTT; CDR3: CASSPSTTGHTDTQYF
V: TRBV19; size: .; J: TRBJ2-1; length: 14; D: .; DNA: TGTGCCAGTAAGCGAACGAGCTCCTACAATGAGCAGTTCTTC; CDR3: CASKRTSSYNEQFF
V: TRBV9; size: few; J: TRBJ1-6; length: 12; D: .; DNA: TGTGCCAGCAGCGTAGAGGATTCACCCCTCCACTTT; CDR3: CASSVEDSPLHF
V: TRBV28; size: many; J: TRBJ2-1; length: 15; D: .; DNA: TGTGCCAGCAGTCCACGAATTTTGATTGATAATGAGCAGTTCTTC; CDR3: CASSPRILIDNEQFF
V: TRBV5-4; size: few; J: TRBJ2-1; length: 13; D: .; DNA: TGTGCCAGCAGATCTTCCGTAGACAATGAGCAGTTCTTC; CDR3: CASRSSVDNEQFF
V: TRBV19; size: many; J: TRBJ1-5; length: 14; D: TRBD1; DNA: TGTGCCAGTAGTTTAGGACAGGGGGTGAAGCCCCAGCATTTT; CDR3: CASSLGQGVKPQHF
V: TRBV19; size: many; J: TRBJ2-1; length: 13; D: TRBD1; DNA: TGTGCCAGTAGTGGGCAGGGGGCCGGTGAGCAGTTCTTC; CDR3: CASSGQGAGEQFF
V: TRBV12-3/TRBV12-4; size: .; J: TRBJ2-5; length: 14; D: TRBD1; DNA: TGTGCCAGCAGTCACCGGGACAGGGTAGGAGCCCAGTACTTC; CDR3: CASSHRDRVGAQYF
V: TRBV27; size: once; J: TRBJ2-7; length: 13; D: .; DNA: TGTGCCAGCAGTTTCGATAGTTCCTACGAGCAGTACTTC; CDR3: CASSFDSSYEQYF
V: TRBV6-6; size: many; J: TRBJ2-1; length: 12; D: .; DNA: TGTGCCAGCAGTTCGGGGAGCAATGAGCAGTTCTTC; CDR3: CASSSGSNEQFF